This TCR beta chain was recorded in a study of T cells expressing NK-cell markers. Study as a whole: Most of the eight sequenced donors tested HCMV-seropositive; one tested seronegative. Overall study results and limits: A few donors likewise had their CD3+CD56-NKG2C+ fraction led by these clonotypes.

TCRdb reprocessed the 5' RACE reads, keeping one entry per CDR3 protein, no DNA. The table for this sample gives approximately 150,000 distinct CDR3 sequences. Germline CDR1 SGHTA, CDR2 FQGNSA. This CDR3 spans 16 amino acids. Regarding this clonotype: The antigen is not known.

The chain has TRBV7-2 and TRBJ2-5; TCRdb calls TRBD1, which cannot be checked without DNA. This receptor was taken from a woman between 18 and 70 years old in good health. Input material: blood T cells: a sorted CD56 or NKG2C T cell subset, CD4+ or CD8+ T cells, or bulk PBMC T cells (not recorded which). This chain's CDR3 is CASSLVAGGGQETQYF. Together with reference TRBV7-2 and TRBJ2-5, the CDR3 gives the full variable domain: GAGVSQSPSNKVTEKGKDVELRCDPISGHTALYWYRQSLGQGLEFLIYFQGNSAPDKSGLPSDRFSAERTGGSVSTLTIQRTQQEDSAVYLCASSLVAGGGQETQYFGPGTRLLVL.